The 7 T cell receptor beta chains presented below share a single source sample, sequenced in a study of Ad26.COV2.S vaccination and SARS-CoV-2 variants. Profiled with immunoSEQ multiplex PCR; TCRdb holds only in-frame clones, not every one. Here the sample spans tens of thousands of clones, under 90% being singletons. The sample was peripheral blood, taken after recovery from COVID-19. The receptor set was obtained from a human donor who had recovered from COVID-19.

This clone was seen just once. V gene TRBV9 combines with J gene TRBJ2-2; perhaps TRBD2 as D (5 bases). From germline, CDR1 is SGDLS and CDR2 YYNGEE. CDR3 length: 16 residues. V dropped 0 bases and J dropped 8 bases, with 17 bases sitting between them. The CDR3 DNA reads TGTGCCAGCAGCGTAGCGGGTCTTAGCGCAAGAGGGGAGCTGTTTTTT. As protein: CASSVAGLSARGELFF.

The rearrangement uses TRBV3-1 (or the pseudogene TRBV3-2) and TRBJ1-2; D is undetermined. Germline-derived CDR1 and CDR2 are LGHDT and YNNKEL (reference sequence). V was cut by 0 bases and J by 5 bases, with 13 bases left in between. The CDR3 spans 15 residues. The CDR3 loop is CASSQEGSGSYGYTF. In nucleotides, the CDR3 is TGTGCCAGCAGCCAAGAAGGTTCGGGGTCATATGGCTACACCTTC.

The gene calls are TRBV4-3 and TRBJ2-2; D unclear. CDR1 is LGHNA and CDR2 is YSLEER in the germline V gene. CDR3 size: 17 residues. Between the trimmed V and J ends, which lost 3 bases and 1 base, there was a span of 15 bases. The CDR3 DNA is TGCGCCAGCAGCCAGAGCCGGAGAAGGGAGAACACCGGGGAGCTGTTTTTT. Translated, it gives CASSQSRRRENTGELFF.

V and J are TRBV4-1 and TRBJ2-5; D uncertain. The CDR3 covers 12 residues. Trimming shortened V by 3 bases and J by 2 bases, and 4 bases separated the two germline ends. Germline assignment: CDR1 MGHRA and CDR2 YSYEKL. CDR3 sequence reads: CASSHPQETQYF. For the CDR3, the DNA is TGCGCCAGCAGCCATCCGCAAGAGACCCAGTACTTC.

DNA of the CDR3: TGTGCCAGCTCACCACCCACTGTGACTAGCGGGAGTAAAGGCAATGAGCAGTTCTTC. It specifies CASSPPTVTSGSKGNEQFF. The chain employs TRBV18 and TRBJ2-1; 12 bases map to TRBD2. CDR3 length: 19 amino acids. The germline V gene has CDR1 KGHSH and CDR2 LQKENI. J gave up 6 bases and V 0 bases, and 12 bases lay outside the gene matches.

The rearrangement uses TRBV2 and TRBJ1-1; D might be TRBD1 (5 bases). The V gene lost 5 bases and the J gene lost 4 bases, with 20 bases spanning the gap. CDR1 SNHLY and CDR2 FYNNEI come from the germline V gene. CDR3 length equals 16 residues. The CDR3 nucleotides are TGTGCCAGCAGTCTACAGGCGCTAGGCCAGGGCACTGAAGCTTTCTTT. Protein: CASSLQALGQGTEAFF.

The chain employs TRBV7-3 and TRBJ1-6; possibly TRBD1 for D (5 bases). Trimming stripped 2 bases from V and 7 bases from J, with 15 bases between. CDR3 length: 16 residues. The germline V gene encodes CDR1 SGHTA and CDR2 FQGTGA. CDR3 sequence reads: CASSLLGGATNSPLHF. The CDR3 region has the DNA TGTGCCAGCAGCTTATTGGGAGGGGCGACGAATTCACCCCTCCACTTT. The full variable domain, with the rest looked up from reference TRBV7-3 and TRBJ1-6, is GAGVSQTPSNKVTEKGKYVELRCDPISGHTALYWYRQSLGQGPEFLIYFQGTGAADDSGLPNDRFFAVRPEGSVSTLKIQRTERGDSAVYLCASSLLGGATNSPLHFGNGTRLTVT.